These 12 T cell receptor beta chains were all obtained from the same sample, sequenced in a study of Graves' ophthalmopathy and Graves' hyperthyroidism. Amplifying from RNA transcripts, the study obtained TCR beta CDR3 regions. HTBI primers served in a first-round RT-PCR, which a second-round multiplex PCR followed. Using its own MiXCR run on the multiplex PCR reads, TCRdb lists one record per CDR3 protein. Found here are approximately 540,000 distinct CDR3 sequences, about 35% of them singletons; the top ten hold about 4.6%. Sequenced: peripheral blood or thyroid tissue (not recorded which). These receptors all come from an adult man with Graves' hyperthyroidism.

The rearrangement joins TRBV12-3 or TRBV12-4 to TRBJ2-5, with D possibly called TRBD1 or TRBD2 (6 bases each). CDR3 length: 14 residues. Trimming pared 7 bases from V and 5 bases from J, leaving 17 bases between. Here the CDR3 DNA reads TGTGCCAGCACCCCGAAGGGGGGCCGGGAGACCCAGTACTTC. Translating gives CASTPKGGRETQYF.

The J gene is TRBJ2-5, the V gene TRBV7-9, with D unclear. The ends were cut back, 4 bases at V and 4 bases at J, with 13 bases in the middle. The germline V gene has CDR1 SEHNR and CDR2 FQNEAQ (reference sequence). The length of the CDR3 is 14 residues. DNA for the CDR3: TGTGCCAGCAGCTCCTTAGGGTCGGGAGAGACCCAGTACTTC. It codes for CASSSLGSGETQYF.

The genes are TRBV20-1 and TRBJ2-2; 8 bases agree with TRBD1. The CDR3 contains 12 residues. With V trimmed by 7 bases and J by 6 bases, 4 bases remained unmatched. Germline V CDR1 and CDR2: DFQATT, SNEGSKA (reference sequence). The CDR3 sequence: CSGKQGAGELFF. The DNA of the CDR3 is TGCAGTGGTAAACAGGGGGCCGGGGAGCTGTTTTTT.

Here the CDR3 reads CASSQEWANTGELFF. CDR3 in DNA: TGTGCCAGCAGCCAAGAATGGGCGAACACCGGGGAGCTGTTTTTT. V gene TRBV4-2 combines with J gene TRBJ2-2; D gene ambiguous. Germline-derived CDR1 and CDR2 are LGHNA and YNFKEQ. V lost 0 bases and J lost 0, with 5 bases in between. The CDR3 has 15 residues.

This clonotype was seen many times. This chain links TRBV5-1 with TRBJ1-1; D is unresolved. The germline gives CDR1 SGHRS, CDR2 YFSETQ. V was cut by 4 bases and J by 5 bases, with 12 bases left in between. The CDR3 contains 13 residues. CDR3 DNA: TGCGCCAGCAGCACTGACGGGATAACTGAAGCTTTCTTT. Translated, it gives CASSTDGITEAFF.

A remark on this clonotype: One junction end disagrees with the germline gene, perhaps due to a read error. This rearrangement joins TRBV7-9 to TRBJ2-2; D call uncertain. Germline CDR1 is SEHNR and CDR2 is FQNEAQ (reference sequence). The CDR3 is 9 residues long. The CDR3 loop is CASSPSCVF. CDR3 bases: TGTGCCAGCAGCCCGAGCTGTGTTTTT. Looking up the rest from reference TRBV7-9 and TRBJ2-2 gives the full variable domain: DTGVSQNPRHKITKRGQNVTFRCDPISEHNRLYWYRQTLGQGPEFLTYFQNEAQLEKSRLLSDRFSAERPKGSFSTLEIQRTEQGDSAMYLCASSPSCVFGEGSRLTVL.

This chain connects TRBV15 to TRBJ2-5; D is perhaps TRBD2 (7 bases). The CDR3 loop spans 15 amino acids. CDR1 LNHNV and CDR2 YYDKDF come from the germline V gene (reference sequence). Trimming left V 3 bases short and J 2 bases short, with 13 bases between. The CDR3 coding sequence is TGTGCCACCAGCAGTCCGGGGGGCTCTCAAGAGACCCAGTACTTC. As protein: CATSSPGGSQETQYF.

The chain carries TRBV25-1 and TRBJ2-5; a possible D gene is TRBD2 (6 bases). Germline-derived CDR1 and CDR2 are MGHDK and SYGVNS. The V end lost 4 bases, the J end lost 1 base, and 10 bases lay between the germline ends. This CDR3 is built from 14 residues. The CDR3, as DNA: TGTGCCAGCAGTGCGATCGGGGGCCAAGAGACCCAGTACTTC. Protein sequence: CASSAIGGQETQYF.

The V call is TRBV7-2, the J call TRBJ2-7; D not resolved. This CDR3 contains 13 residues. Trimming took 3 bases from V and 4 from J, leaving 10 bases between them. Germline loops: CDR1 SGHTA, CDR2 FQGNSA. CDR3 sequence (DNA): TGTGCCAGCAGCTTTCGGTCAGAATACGAGCAGTACTTC. Its protein product is CASSFRSEYEQYF.

The rearrangement joins TRBV2 to TRBJ2-1, with 7 bases that match TRBD2. Germline CDR1 SNHLY, CDR2 FYNNEI. The CDR3 has 15 amino acids. J gave up 8 bases and V 6 bases, and 13 bases lay outside the gene matches. The CDR3 sequence is CASRPLAVVGHEQFF. DNA for the CDR3: TGTGCCAGCAGACCCCTAGCGGTGGTGGGGCATGAGCAGTTCTTC.

There are many counts of this clonotype. The rearrangement links TRBV18 to TRBJ1-1, with unresolved D. Germline V gives CDR1 KGHSH, CDR2 LQKENI. The CDR3 sequence is 13 residues long. Trimming shortened V by 1 base and J by 5 bases, and 8 bases separated the two germline ends. CDR3 nucleotides: TGTGCCAGCTCACCACAGGGTAGGACTGAAGCTTTCTTT. Translating gives CASSPQGRTEAFF.

This clonotype was recorded at least ten times. This chain uses TRBV20-1 with TRBJ1-5; TRBD1 is a possible D gene (5 bases). Germline CDR1 and CDR2: DFQATT and SNEGSKA (reference sequence). V dropped 3 bases and J dropped 1 base, with 7 bases sitting between them. This CDR3 has 13 amino acids. The CDR3 loop is CSARKGSNQPQHF. CDR3 DNA: TGCAGTGCTAGGAAGGGGAGCAATCAGCCCCAGCATTTT.